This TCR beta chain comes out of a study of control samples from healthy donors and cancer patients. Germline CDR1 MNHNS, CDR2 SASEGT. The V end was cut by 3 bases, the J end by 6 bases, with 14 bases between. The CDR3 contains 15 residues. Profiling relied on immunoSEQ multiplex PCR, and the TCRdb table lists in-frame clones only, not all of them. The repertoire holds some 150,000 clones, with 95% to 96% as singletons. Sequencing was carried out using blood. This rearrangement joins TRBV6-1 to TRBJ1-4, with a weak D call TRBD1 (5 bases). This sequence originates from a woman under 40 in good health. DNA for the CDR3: TGTGCCAGCAGTGACAGGACACGTGGAGATGAAAAACTGTTTTTT. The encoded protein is CASSDRTRGDEKLFF.